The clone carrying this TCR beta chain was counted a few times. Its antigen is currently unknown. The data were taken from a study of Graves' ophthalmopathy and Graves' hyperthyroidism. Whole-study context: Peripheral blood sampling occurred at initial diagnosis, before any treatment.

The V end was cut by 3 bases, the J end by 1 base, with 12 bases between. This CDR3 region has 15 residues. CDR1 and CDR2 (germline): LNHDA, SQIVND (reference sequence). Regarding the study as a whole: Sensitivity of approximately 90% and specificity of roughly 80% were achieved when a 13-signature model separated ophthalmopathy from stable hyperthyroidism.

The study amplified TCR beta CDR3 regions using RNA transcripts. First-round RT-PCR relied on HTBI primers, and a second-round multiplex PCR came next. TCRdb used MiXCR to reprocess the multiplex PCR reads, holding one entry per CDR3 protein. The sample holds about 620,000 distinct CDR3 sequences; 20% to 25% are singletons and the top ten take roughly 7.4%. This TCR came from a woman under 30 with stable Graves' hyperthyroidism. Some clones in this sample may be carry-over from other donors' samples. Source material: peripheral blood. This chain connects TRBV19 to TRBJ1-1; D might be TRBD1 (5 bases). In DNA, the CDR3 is TGTGCCAGTAGTATCTTCCTCACAGGGAACACTGAAGCTTTCTTT. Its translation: CASSIFLTGNTEAFF.